This T cell receptor (beta chain) originates from a study of T cell changes during pregnancy in multiple sclerosis. The CDR3 has 16 residues. V gave up 4 bases and J gave up 3 bases, with 16 bases separating them. Germline V gene lookup returns CDR1 MDHEN and CDR2 SYDVKM. The method was immunoSEQ multiplex PCR; TCRdb's version includes in-frame clones alone and lacks a portion of them. This sample carries around 100,000 clones, 90% of them seen once, and the ten largest clones take about 0.75%. The TCR sequence derives from a female donor in good health, enrolled as a control in a pregnancy study. This specimen consisted of peripheral blood, obtained in the second trimester of pregnancy. V gene TRBV28 combines with J gene TRBJ2-1; tentative D call: TRBD2 (6 bases). The CDR3 sequence is CASSSESGSVYNEQFF. As DNA, the CDR3 is TGTGCCAGCAGTTCAGAAAGCGGGTCTGTCTACAATGAGCAGTTCTTC.